This T cell receptor beta chain was found in a study of blood T cells in healthy people across ages. The sample holds many counts of this clonotype. V dropped 6 bases and J dropped 8 bases, with 11 bases sitting between them. The CDR3 consists of 11 residues. A second PCR, run for roughly 7 to 12 cycles, used a sample-barcoded 5' primer plus a J-beta primer mix. MiXCR was run by TCRdb on the 5' RACE reads, yielding one entry per CDR3 protein. The top ten hold around 15% of the sample, which has just under 900,000 distinct CDR3 sequences, more than 25% seen once. The chain employs TRBV12-3 or TRBV12-4 and TRBJ2-7; D is possibly TRBD1 (5 bases). This sequence originates from a woman of 80 years or more in good health. The specimen sequenced was blood. CDR3 in DNA: TGTGCCAGCAGCCCAGGGCATCAGCAGTACTTC. Its protein is CASSPGHQQYF.